What follows is one T cell receptor (beta chain) and its context. Its antigen is as yet unknown. These data come from a study of shared clonotypes between healthy human individuals. Study-level information: Serving as donors were two women and three men, whose ages spanned 18 to 49. Each donor's CD4 naive and CD4 memory cells filled three plates apiece, CD8 naive two, and CD8 memory one. Whole-study findings and limits: Richness estimates generally favored naive over memory subsets. The naive CD4 repertoires of several donors were compared, and approximately 4.7% of clonotypes were shared.

This CDR3 comprises 15 residues. Germline V lookup: CDR1 SGHAT, CDR2 FQNNGV. The V gene lost 1 base and the J gene lost 11 bases, with 17 bases spanning the gap. The table came from immunoSEQ multiplex PCR; TCRdb's copy has only in-frame clones and leaves some out. The sample lists 2,500,000 or so clones, approximately 93% occurring once. The rearrangement joins TRBV11-2 to TRBJ1-4, with D possibly TRBD1 on 5 matching bases. The specimen was naive CD4+ T cells from PBMCs. Sample subset: CD45RA+ positively selected. This TCR was sampled from a man aged 18 to 30 in good health. Some clones in this sample may be carry-over from other donors' samples. This CDR3 is CASSLVRGFGEKLFF. The CDR3 bases are TGTGCCAGCAGCTTAGTACGGGGGTTCGGTGAGAAACTGTTTTTT.